A single sample gave rise to the 2 T cell receptor beta chains below, sequenced in a study of identifying expanded T cells in peripheral blood. The data were produced by immunoSEQ multiplex PCR, yet TCRdb's version contains in-frame clones alone and is incomplete. The sample records over 75,000 clones, around 89% being singletons. The sample was blood. These receptors came from a person between 18 and 75 years old in good health.

As to this clone: Additional DNA sequences in this sample encode the identical CDR3. In DNA, the CDR3 is TGTGCTAGTGGTCCCGGTAGTGCAGGACAAAGTCGGGCCAACGTCCTGACTTTC. This sequence encodes CASGPGSAGQSRANVLTF. V gene TRBV12-5 combines with J gene TRBJ2-6; maybe TRBD1 (5 bases). Germline V CDR1 and CDR2: LGHNT, FRNRAP. CDR3 length: 18 residues. V was trimmed by 5 bases and J by 5 bases, leaving 22 bases between them.

V gene TRBV9 combines with J gene TRBJ2-1; 9 nucleotides match TRBD2. Germline trimming cut 0 bases from V and 9 bases from J; bases unmatched to any gene: 4. CDR1 SGDLS and CDR2 YYNGEE come from the germline V gene. The CDR3 has 14 residues. The CDR3 DNA reads as TGTGCCAGCAGCGTAGGTAGCGGGAGTTCTGAGCAGTTCTTC. Translating it yields CASSVGSGSSEQFF.